The 12 T cell receptor beta chains listed next were all sequenced from one sample in a study of T cell clusters in autoimmune cytopenias (dated by TCRdb to the late 2010s). Instrument used: Illumina MiSeq. TRB rearrangements were amplified by multiplex PCR following a touch-down protocol, with the TRB-A and TRB-B primer pools mixed in one tube. The reads went through TCRdb reprocessing, and each CDR3 protein sequence gets one entry with no DNA. The sample's table covers 6,000 or so distinct CDR3 sequences. The ten largest account for around a fifth of the sample. For each sample, TRB amplification used approximately 260 ng of peripheral blood genomic DNA, equal to around 34,000 genome equivalents. These data were also reused for a study on T cell repertoires in aging, cancer and after chemotherapy.

The specimen was peripheral blood. Receptors were obtained from a human donor in good health.

The gene calls are TRBV7-2 and TRBJ1-3; the TCRdb D gene call, TRBD1, has no DNA to confirm it. The CDR3 covers 15 residues. Germline values: CDR1 SGHTA, CDR2 FQGNSA. CDR3 amino acids: CASSPGTGVVNTIYF.

The J gene is TRBJ2-7, the V gene TRBV6-1; TCRdb gives TRBD1 as the D gene, but with no DNA this cannot be confirmed. There are 17 residues in the CDR3. CDR1 and CDR2 (germline): MNHNS, SASEGT. The CDR3 reads CASSDLTRGPNPYEQYF.

This clonotype ranks as medium-sized in terms of frequency. This chain links TRBV19 with TRBJ2-1; TCRdb returns TRBD1, unconfirmable since there is no DNA. This CDR3 comprises 16 residues. CDR1 is LNHDA and CDR2 is SQIVND in the germline V gene (reference sequence). CDR3 residues: CASTLNWGRDYNEQFF. Complete variable domain (other parts from reference TRBV19 and TRBJ2-1): DGGITQSPKYLFRKEGQNVTLSCEQNLNHDAMYWYRQDPGQGLRLIYYSQIVNDFQKGDIAEGYSVSREKKESFPLTVTSAQKNPTAFYLCASTLNWGRDYNEQFFGPGTRLTVL.

This clonotype ranks as medium-sized in terms of frequency. This chain uses TRBV19 with TRBJ1-2; TCRdb calls TRBD1, which cannot be checked without DNA. The CDR3 is 14 residues long. Looked up from germline, CDR1 is LNHDA and CDR2 is SQIVND (reference sequence). The CDR3 spells CASSILDKNYGYTF. Full variable domain (outside the CDR3, taken from reference TRBV19 and TRBJ1-2): DGGITQSPKYLFRKEGQNVTLSCEQNLNHDAMYWYRQDPGQGLRLIYYSQIVNDFQKGDIAEGYSVSREKKESFPLTVTSAQKNPTAFYLCASSILDKNYGYTFGSGTRLTVV.

The CDR3 reads CASSSGGEQFF. V is TRBV6-5 and J is TRBJ2-1; the D call of TRBD2 rests on TCRdb alone, since no DNA is present to check it. Germline values: CDR1 MNHEY, CDR2 SVGAGI. CDR3 length: 11 amino acids.

Measured by frequency, this clonotype is medium-sized. The V gene is TRBV19, the J gene TRBJ2-5; TCRdb's D call of TRBD1 is untestable without DNA. The CDR3 sequence is 14 residues long. Germline V gene lookup returns CDR1 LNHDA and CDR2 SQIVND (reference sequence). The CDR3 region is CASRPQGALETQYF.

This sequence joins TRBV7-2 and TRBJ1-6. Looked up from germline, CDR1 is SGHTA and CDR2 is FQGNSA. The CDR3 totals 14 residues. This CDR3 reads CASSSRQSNSPLHF.

In terms of frequency, this clonotype is medium-sized. This chain uses TRBV6-5 with TRBJ2-1. The CDR3 loop spans 12 amino acids. The germline V gene encodes CDR1 MNHEY and CDR2 SVGAGI. Here the CDR3 reads CASSSVGNEQFF.

Frequency places this clonotype as medium-sized. The rearrangement links TRBV27 to TRBJ1-6. The CDR3 runs to 13 residues. Looked up from germline, CDR1 is MNHEY and CDR2 is SMNVEV (reference sequence). The CDR3 sequence is CASSQSYNSPLHF.

V and J are TRBV30 and TRBJ1-1; as DNA is missing, the TRBD1 call by TCRdb cannot be tested. The CDR3 consists of 13 residues. Germline CDR1 is GTSNPN and CDR2 is SVGIG (reference sequence). CDR3 sequence reads: CARADRRNTEAFF.

By frequency, this clonotype is medium-sized (0.01 to 0.1%). CDR3 region: CSVTRGGPNMGYTF. The chain is built from TRBV29-1 and TRBJ1-2. Germline CDR1 and CDR2: SQVTM and ANQGSEA. This CDR3 has 14 residues.

This rearrangement joins TRBV12-3 or TRBV12-4 to TRBJ2-7; checking the TCRdb D call of TRBD1 is not possible without DNA. The CDR3 is made up of 15 amino acids. CDR3: CASRTGTGSSYEQYF.